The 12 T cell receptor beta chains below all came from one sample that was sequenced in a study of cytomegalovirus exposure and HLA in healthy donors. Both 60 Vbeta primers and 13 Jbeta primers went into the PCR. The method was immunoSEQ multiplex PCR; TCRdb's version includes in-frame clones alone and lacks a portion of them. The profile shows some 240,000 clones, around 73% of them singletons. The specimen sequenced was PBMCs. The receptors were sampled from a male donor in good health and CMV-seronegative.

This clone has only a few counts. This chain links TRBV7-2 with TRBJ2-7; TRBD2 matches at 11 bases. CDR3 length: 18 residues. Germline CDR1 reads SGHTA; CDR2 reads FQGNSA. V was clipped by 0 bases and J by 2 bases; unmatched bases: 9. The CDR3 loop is CASSLAVTSGSWTYEQYF. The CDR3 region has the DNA TGTGCCAGCAGCTTAGCAGTCACTAGCGGGAGTTGGACCTACGAGCAGTACTTC.

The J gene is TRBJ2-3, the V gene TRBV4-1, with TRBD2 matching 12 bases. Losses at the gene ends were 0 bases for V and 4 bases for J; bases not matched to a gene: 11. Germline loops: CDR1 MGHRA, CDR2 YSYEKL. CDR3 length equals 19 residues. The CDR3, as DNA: TGCGCCAGCAGCCAAGAACCAGTTGGGCTAGCGGGAGGGGCAGATACGCAGTATTTT. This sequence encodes CASSQEPVGLAGGADTQYF.

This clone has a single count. The CDR3 region has the DNA TGCAGTGCTAGTAGCGGCGGTGAGCAGTTCTTC. Protein: CSASSGGEQFF. The chain links TRBV20-1 to TRBJ2-1; a weak D match, TRBD2 (6 bases). Germline V CDR1 and CDR2: DFQATT, SNEGSKA (reference sequence). This CDR3 is 11 amino acids long. Trimming removed 3 bases from V and 9 bases from J, with 9 bases in between.

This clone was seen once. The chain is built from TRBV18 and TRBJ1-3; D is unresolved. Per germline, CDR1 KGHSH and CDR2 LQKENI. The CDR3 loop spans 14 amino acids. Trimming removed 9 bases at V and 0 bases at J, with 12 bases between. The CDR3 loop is CASSDTSSGNTIYF. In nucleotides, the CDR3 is TGTGCCAGTTCCGACACGAGCTCTGGAAACACCATATATTTT.

This chain's CDR3 is CASSFGLAVNTGELFF. CDR3 bases: TGTGCCAGCAGCTTCGGACTAGCGGTGAACACCGGGGAGCTGTTTTTT. This chain uses TRBV7-2 with TRBJ2-2; 10 bases fit TRBD2. The length of the CDR3 is 16 residues. Looked up from germline, CDR1 is SGHTA and CDR2 is FQGNSA. J was trimmed by 1 base and V by 3 bases; bases with no gene match: 2.

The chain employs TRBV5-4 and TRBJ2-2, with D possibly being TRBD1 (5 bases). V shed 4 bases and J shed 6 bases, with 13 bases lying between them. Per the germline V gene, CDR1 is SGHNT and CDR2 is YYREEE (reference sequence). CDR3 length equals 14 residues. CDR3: CASSHYQGSGELFF. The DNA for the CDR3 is TGTGCCAGCAGCCACTACCAGGGCTCCGGGGAGCTGTTTTTT.

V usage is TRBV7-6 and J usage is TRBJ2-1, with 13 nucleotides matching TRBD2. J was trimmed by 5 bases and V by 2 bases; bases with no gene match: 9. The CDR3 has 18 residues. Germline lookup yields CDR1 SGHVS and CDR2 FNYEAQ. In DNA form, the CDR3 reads TGTGCCAGCAGCTTATATTCCCGGACTAGCGGGAGCGACAATGAGCAGTTCTTC. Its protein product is CASSLYSRTSGSDNEQFF.

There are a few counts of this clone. The DNA of the CDR3 is TGTGCCAGCTCAAGGGACAGCTCTTGGATGGAGGGCTACACCTTC. It specifies CASSRDSSWMEGYTF. This chain uses TRBV18 with TRBJ1-2; 7 bases agree with TRBD1. V gave up 5 bases and J gave up 8 bases; unmatched junction bases: 14. This CDR3 has 15 amino acids. Germline values: CDR1 KGHSH, CDR2 LQKENI.

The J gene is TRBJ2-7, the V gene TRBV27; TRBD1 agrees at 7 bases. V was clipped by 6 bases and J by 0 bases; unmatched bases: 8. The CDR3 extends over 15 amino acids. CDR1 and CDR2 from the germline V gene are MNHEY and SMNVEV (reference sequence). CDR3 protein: CASSSPGDSSYEQYF. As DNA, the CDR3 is TGTGCCAGCAGCTCGCCCGGGGACAGCTCCTACGAGCAGTACTTC.

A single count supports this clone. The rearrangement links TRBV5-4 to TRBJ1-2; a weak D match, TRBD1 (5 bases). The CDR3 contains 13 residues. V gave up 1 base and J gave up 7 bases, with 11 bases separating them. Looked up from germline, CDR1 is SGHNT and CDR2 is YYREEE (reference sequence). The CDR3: CASSLNLGAGYTF. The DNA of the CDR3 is TGTGCCAGCAGCTTGAACTTAGGGGCTGGCTACACCTTC.

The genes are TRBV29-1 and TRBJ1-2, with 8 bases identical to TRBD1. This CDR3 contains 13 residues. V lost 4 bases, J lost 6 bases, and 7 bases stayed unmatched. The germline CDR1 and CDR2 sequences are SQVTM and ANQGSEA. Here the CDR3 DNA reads TGCAGCGTTGTGGTCCAGGGGGCTAATGGCTACACCTTC. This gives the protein CSVVVQGANGYTF.

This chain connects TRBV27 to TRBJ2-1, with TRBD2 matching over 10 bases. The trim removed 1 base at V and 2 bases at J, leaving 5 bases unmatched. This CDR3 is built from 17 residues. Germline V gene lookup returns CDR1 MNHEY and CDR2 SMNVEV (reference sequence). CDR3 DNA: TGTGCCAGCAGTTTATTGGCCCTAGCGGGAGCCTACAATGAGCAGTTCTTC. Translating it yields CASSLLALAGAYNEQFF.